Presented here are 32 T cell receptor beta chains from one specimen sequenced in a study of beta chain features in type 1 diabetes. All of the isolated RNA was reverse transcribed, so expressed TCRB transcripts were sequenced. Here immunoSEQ multiplex PCR was the method, and the copy in TCRdb shows in-frame clones only, minus some. The sample yields about 900,000 clones, roughly 16% seen once. Sequencing used naive CD4+ T cells from blood. These receptors were collected from a woman aged 18-35 years in good health.

There are a few counts of this clone. The rearrangement joins TRBV2 to TRBJ2-7, with 10 bases lining up with TRBD2. V trimming: 8 bases; J trimming: 0 bases; junction bases outside the gene matches: 13. Per germline, CDR1 SNHLY and CDR2 FYNNEI. The CDR3 consists of 17 residues. CDR3 region: CASEGSGTSEYSYEQYF. The CDR3 region has the DNA TGTGCCAGCGAGGGGTCCGGGACTAGCGAGTACTCCTACGAGCAGTACTTC.

This clone was observed a few times. The V call is TRBV11-2, the J call TRBJ2-7, with TRBD2 identical over 10 bases. The CDR3 runs to 16 residues. Trimming removed 4 bases from V and 4 bases from J; junction bases left unmatched: 10. Per germline, CDR1 SGHAT and CDR2 FQNNGV. The CDR3 protein is CASSSLAGAVGYEQYF. The CDR3, as DNA: TGTGCCAGCAGCTCTCTAGCGGGAGCGGTCGGGTACGAGCAGTACTTC.

The rearrangement joins TRBV7-2 to TRBJ2-7; a weak D match, TRBD1 (6 bases). This CDR3 is 16 amino acids long. Germline V gene data show CDR1 as SGHTA and CDR2 as FQGNSA. Trimming pared 5 bases from V and 0 bases from J, leaving 17 bases between. The CDR3 reads CASSATRDTHSYEQYF. As DNA, the CDR3 is TGTGCCAGCAGCGCAACCCGGGACACCCACTCCTACGAGCAGTACTTC.

This clone has only a few counts. This CDR3 is also generated by other DNA sequences in the sample. The chain carries TRBV29-1 and TRBJ2-5, with D hard to call. Trimming pared 0 bases from V and 5 bases from J, leaving 4 bases between. CDR1 is SQVTM and CDR2 is ANQGSEA in the germline V gene. The CDR3 consists of 11 residues. The CDR3 bases are TGCAGCGTTGAAGATTTGGAGACCCAGTACTTC. This sequence encodes CSVEDLETQYF.

V is TRBV9 and J is TRBJ2-1; 14 bases align to TRBD2. This CDR3 has 16 amino acids. Per the germline V gene, CDR1 is SGDLS and CDR2 is YYNGEE. V gave up 3 bases and J gave up 7 bases; unmatched junction bases: 6. The DNA for the CDR3 is TGTGCCAGCAGCGGACAGGGACTAGCGGGAGCAAATGAGCAGTTCTTC. It translates to CASSGQGLAGANEQFF.

The chain uses TRBV13 and TRBJ2-3, with D unresolved. CDR1 and CDR2 (germline): PRHDT, FYEKMQ (reference sequence). The CDR3 sequence is 15 residues long. Trimming removed 1 base from V and 0 bases from J, with 8 bases in between. The CDR3 loop reads CASSLDGISTDTQYF. In nucleotides, the CDR3 is TGTGCCAGCAGCTTAGACGGCATTAGCACAGATACGCAGTATTTT.

This clone was found a few times. This sequence joins TRBV5-8 and TRBJ2-5; D uncertain. Per the germline V gene, CDR1 is SGHTS and CDR2 is YDEGEE. V gave up 1 base and J gave up 1 base, with 14 bases separating them. CDR3 length: 16 amino acids. As DNA, the CDR3 is TGTGCCAGCAGCTTGTTGGGCAGTCGAGTCCAAGAGACCCAGTACTTC. This encodes CASSLLGSRVQETQYF.

This clone was detected only a few times. The identical CDR3 is also encoded by other nucleotide sequences in the sample. The chain recombines TRBV5-1 with TRBJ2-7, with TRBD2 identical over 10 bases. The CDR3 runs to 15 residues. Trimming at V came to 4 bases and at J to 0 bases, leaving 4 bases not matched to a gene. Germline CDR1 and CDR2: SGHRS and YFSETQ. In nucleotides, the CDR3 is TGCGCCAGCAGCCCACTAGCGGGAAGCTCCTACGAGCAGTACTTC. It specifies CASSPLAGSSYEQYF.

This clone was picked up a small number of times. The gene calls are TRBV21-1 and TRBJ2-5; the D call of TRBD2 is as the table states it, not checked on the DNA. TRBV21-1 has pseudogene status. This CDR3 is built from 14 residues. CDR3: CASPKWTSGSSQYF. The CDR3 bases are TGTGCCAGCCCCAAATGGACTAGCGGGAGCTCACAGTACTTC.

This clone has a handful of counts. The rearrangement uses TRBV19 and TRBJ2-6; D gene unclear. Germline CDR1 reads LNHDA; CDR2 reads SQIVND (reference sequence). The CDR3 covers 16 residues. V lost 2 bases to trimming and J lost 4 bases, with 12 bases between them. CDR3: CASSIYPITGANVLTF. The CDR3 DNA follows: TGTGCCAGTAGTATATACCCGATCACCGGGGCCAACGTCCTGACTTTC. Full variable domain (remainder filled in from reference TRBV19 and TRBJ2-6): DGGITQSPKYLFRKEGQNVTLSCEQNLNHDAMYWYRQDPGQGLRLIYYSQIVNDFQKGDIAEGYSVSREKKESFPLTVTSAQKNPTAFYLCASSIYPITGANVLTFGAGSRLTVL.

Only a few counts were recorded for this clone. The chain couples TRBV15 to TRBJ2-7; D is possibly TRBD1 (5 bases). The CDR3 runs to 13 residues. Germline lookup yields CDR1 LNHNV and CDR2 YYDKDF (reference sequence). V lost 1 base and J 3 bases, leaving 7 bases between the germline ends. CDR3 sequence reads: CATSRGQNYEQYF. The CDR3 DNA is TGTGCCACCAGCAGAGGACAGAACTACGAGCAGTACTTC. The complete variable domain, with remaining parts taken from reference TRBV15 and TRBJ2-7, reads DAMVIQNPRYQVTQFGKPVTLSCSQTLNHNVMYWYQQKSSQAPKLLFHYYDKDFNNEADTPDNFQSRRPNTSFCFLDIRSPGLGDTAMYLCATSRGQNYEQYFGPGTRLTVT.

This clone was seen more than once but under ten times. V and J are TRBV27 and TRBJ2-1; D is uncertain. V gave up 3 bases and J gave up 5 bases, with 14 bases separating them. CDR1 and CDR2 (germline): MNHEY, SMNVEV (reference sequence). This CDR3 is built from 15 residues. For the CDR3, the DNA is TGTGCCAGCAGTTTTCTGGTTGGCGGAAACAATGAGCAGTTCTTC. Amino acids: CASSFLVGGNNEQFF.

The rearrangement uses TRBV28 and TRBJ2-7, with D possibly matching TRBD1 (6 bases). V was clipped by 7 bases and J by 3 bases, with 10 bases between them. The CDR3 has 12 residues. Per the germline V gene, CDR1 is MDHEN and CDR2 is SYDVKM. CDR3: CASTGQNYEQYF. CDR3 nucleotides: TGTGCCAGCACCGGACAGAACTACGAGCAGTACTTC.

The sample holds a few counts of this clone. The chain links TRBV5-1 to TRBJ2-1, with a tentative D call TRBD2 (6 bases). The CDR3 has 15 residues. The ends were cut back, 0 bases at V and 4 bases at J, with 11 bases in the middle. Looked up from germline, CDR1 is SGHRS and CDR2 is YFSETQ. The CDR3 DNA reads TGCGCCAGCAGCTTGGCTCGCGGGATATACAATGAGCAGTTCTTC. Translation: CASSLARGIYNEQFF. The entire variable domain, with the rest obtained from reference TRBV5-1 and TRBJ2-1, is as follows: KAGVTQTPRYLIKTRGQQVTLSCSPISGHRSVSWYQQTPGQGLQFLFEYFSETQRNKGNFPGRFSGRQFSNSRSEMNVSTLELGDSALYLCASSLARGIYNEQFFGPGTRLTVL.

The chain combines TRBV16 with TRBJ1-5; D remains ambiguous. CDR3 length equals 13 residues. The germline V gene encodes CDR1 KGHSY and CDR2 FQNENV. With 0 bases removed from V and 5 bases from J, the gap between germline ends came to 5 bases. The CDR3 DNA follows: TGTGCCAGCAGCCAATCAATGGATCAGCCCCAGCATTTT. Translated, it gives CASSQSMDQPQHF.

There are a few counts of this clone. This chain uses TRBV18 with TRBJ2-1; TRBD2 matches 12 bases. CDR3 length: 18 residues. Trimming cost V 3 bases and J 1 base; bases outside gene matches: 7. From germline, CDR1 is KGHSH and CDR2 LQKENI. The CDR3 coding sequence is TGTGCCAGCTCACCGACTAGCGGGAGAGCGAGGTCCTACAATGAGCAGTTCTTC. It codes for CASSPTSGRARSYNEQFF.

The chain couples TRBV4-2 to TRBJ2-4; possible D gene TRBD1, 6 bases. Germline CDR1 and CDR2: LGHNA and YNFKEQ. This CDR3 has 13 amino acids. Trimming removed 0 bases from V and 10 bases from J, with 10 bases in between. The CDR3 nucleotides read TGTGCCAGCAGCCAAGAGGGGGCAGGGATTCAGTACTTC. Protein product: CASSQEGAGIQYF.

This clone was detected a few times. One junction end does not reproduce the germline sequence, and a read error may be involved. The chain is built from TRBV28 and TRBJ2-1; D may be TRBD1 or TRBD2 (7 bases each). Germline values: CDR1 MDHEN, CDR2 SYDVKM. The CDR3 totals 12 residues. The CDR3 region is CASSSGSGTVIF. CDR3 coding DNA: TGTGCCAGCAGCTCCGGGAGCGGGACAGTTATCTTC.

The rearrangement joins TRBV4-3 to TRBJ2-5, with 14 bases fitting TRBD2. CDR1 is LGHNA and CDR2 is YSLEER in the germline V gene. The CDR3 has 18 amino acids. With V trimmed by 4 bases and J by 1 base, 8 bases remained unmatched. The CDR3 protein is CASSPRGLAGASQETQYF. Written as DNA, the CDR3 is TGCGCCAGCAGCCCGCGGGGACTAGCGGGGGCTTCCCAAGAGACCCAGTACTTC.

The chain is built from TRBV27 and TRBJ1-2; tentatively, D is TRBD1 (5 bases). This CDR3 contains 13 residues. Germline-derived CDR1 and CDR2 are MNHEY and SMNVEV (reference sequence). With 3 bases removed from V and 4 bases from J, the gap between germline ends came to 9 bases. Written as DNA, the CDR3 is TGTGCCAGCAGTTTCAGGGATTTCTATGGCTACACCTTC. It yields the protein CASSFRDFYGYTF.

The chain recombines TRBV5-1 with TRBJ2-3; 10 bases line up with TRBD2. Germline V CDR1 and CDR2: SGHRS, YFSETQ. This CDR3 has 17 residues. The V gene end was trimmed by 0 bases and the J gene end by 2 bases; junction bases not matched to a gene: 6. CDR3 nucleotides: TGCGCCAGCAGCTTGGTGGGAGCGGGAGGGCTCACAGATACGCAGTATTTT. It codes for CASSLVGAGGLTDTQYF.

The chain has TRBV28 and TRBJ1-5; no reliable D call. V lost 7 bases and J lost 3, with 13 bases in between. The CDR3 has 14 residues. Germline V gene lookup returns CDR1 MDHEN and CDR2 SYDVKM. CDR3 DNA sequence: TGTGCCAGCATGTCTGGACGGAACAATCAGCCCCAGCATTTT. Amino acids: CASMSGRNNQPQHF. Combining the CDR3 with reference TRBV28 and TRBJ1-5 gives the whole variable domain DVKVTQSSRYLVKRTGEKVFLECVQDMDHENMFWYRQDPGLGLRLIYFSYDVKMKEKGDIPEGYSVSREKKERFSLILESASTNQTSMYLCASMSGRNNQPQHFGDGTRLSIL.

About this clone: The conserved final phenylalanine or tryptophan is absent from the CDR3, which likely points to a read error. The limits of the CDR3 on the DNA are not certain, so only TCRdb's listed CDR3 is given. The chain recombines TRBV7-2 with TRBJ2-3. From germline, CDR1 is SGHTA and CDR2 FQGNSA. The CDR3 numbers 12 amino acids, ends counted. The chain's CDR3 is CASSFIAGSERI.

J is TRBJ2-5 and V is TRBV6-5; TRBD1 agrees at 9 bases. The junction had 14 bases not matched to a gene; V was cut back by 4 bases and J by 8 bases. This CDR3 has 16 residues. Germline V gives CDR1 MNHEY, CDR2 SVGAGI. CDR3 protein: CASSLNPGQGPRTQYF. CDR3 DNA: TGTGCCAGCAGTTTGAACCCGGGACAGGGCCCACGAACCCAGTACTTC.

This clone was observed a few times. J is TRBJ2-7 and V is TRBV25-1, with TRBD2 matching 8 bases. The CDR3 contains 14 residues. Germline CDR1 reads MGHDK; CDR2 reads SYGVNS. V lost 9 bases to trimming and J lost 0 bases; unmatched junction nucleotides: 7. CDR3 coding DNA: TGTGCCAGTCGGGGGGGCGGTTACTCCTACGAGCAGTACTTC. It is translated as CASRGGGYSYEQYF.

A few counts support this clone. The genes are TRBV10-3 and TRBJ2-1; 7 bases map to TRBD1. This CDR3 has 14 amino acids. CDR1 is ENHRY and CDR2 is SYGVKD in the germline V gene. The V gene end was trimmed by 4 bases and the J gene end by 5 bases; junction bases not matched to a gene: 5. The CDR3 reads CAISGGTENNEQFF. CDR3 nucleotides: TGTGCCATCAGTGGTGGGACAGAAAACAATGAGCAGTTCTTC.

In regard to this clone: The same CDR3 can be traced to other DNA sequences in this sample. The rearrangement links TRBV18 to TRBJ2-5; no clear D. The CDR3 has 13 residues. Germline CDR1 is KGHSH and CDR2 is LQKENI. Trimming removed 3 bases at V and 5 bases at J, with 10 bases between. The CDR3 sequence: CASSPQVEETQYF. CDR3 nucleotides: TGTGCCAGCTCACCCCAGGTGGAGGAGACCCAGTACTTC.

V and J are TRBV6-6 and TRBJ2-1; 9 bases map to TRBD1. The CDR3 has 16 amino acids. The V gene's germline CDR1 is MNHNY and CDR2 SVGAGI (reference sequence). V trimming: 5 bases; J trimming: 4 bases; junction bases outside the gene matches: 9. The CDR3 bases are TGTGCCAGCAGTCAGACCGGGACAGGGACATACAATGAGCAGTTCTTC. Protein product: CASSQTGTGTYNEQFF.

This clone was observed a handful of times. The CDR3 nucleotides are TGTGCCAGTAGTATATTGAACATTCAGTACTTC. This encodes CASSILNIQYF. The rearrangement uses TRBV19 and TRBJ2-4, with D hard to call. Trimming removed 2 bases from V and 7 bases from J, with 3 bases in between. The CDR3 runs to 11 residues. Per germline, CDR1 LNHDA and CDR2 SQIVND (reference sequence).

This clone was seen a few times. The chain couples TRBV5-1 to TRBJ2-7, with TRBD2 matching over 11 bases. Trimming at V came to 4 bases and at J to 3 bases, leaving 9 bases not matched to a gene. Germline V gene sequence: CDR1 SGHRS, CDR2 YFSETQ. CDR3 size: 16 residues. This chain's CDR3 is CASSPIAGGSVYEQYF. The CDR3 coding sequence is TGCGCCAGCAGCCCGATAGCGGGAGGGTCGGTCTACGAGCAGTACTTC.

This clone has a handful of counts. The V and J genes are TRBV13 and TRBJ2-1; the D gene is possibly TRBD1 (5 bases). Trimming pared 3 bases from V and 1 base from J, leaving 13 bases between. From germline, CDR1 is PRHDT and CDR2 FYEKMQ (reference sequence). This CDR3 has 16 residues. Here the CDR3 DNA reads TGTGCCAGCAGCTTTAGGGGCCCCGGGTCCTACAATGAGCAGTTCTTC. This codes for CASSFRGPGSYNEQFF.

This clone was counted a few times. J is TRBJ2-5 and V is TRBV27, with 7 bases that match TRBD1. Per the germline V gene, CDR1 is MNHEY and CDR2 is SMNVEV (reference sequence). CDR3 length: 14 residues. The V and J ends lost 6 bases and 5 bases, in that order; junction bases with no gene match: 9. The CDR3 sequence: CASRLVAGGETQYF. The CDR3 DNA reads as TGTGCCAGCAGATTGGTGGCAGGGGGTGAGACCCAGTACTTC.